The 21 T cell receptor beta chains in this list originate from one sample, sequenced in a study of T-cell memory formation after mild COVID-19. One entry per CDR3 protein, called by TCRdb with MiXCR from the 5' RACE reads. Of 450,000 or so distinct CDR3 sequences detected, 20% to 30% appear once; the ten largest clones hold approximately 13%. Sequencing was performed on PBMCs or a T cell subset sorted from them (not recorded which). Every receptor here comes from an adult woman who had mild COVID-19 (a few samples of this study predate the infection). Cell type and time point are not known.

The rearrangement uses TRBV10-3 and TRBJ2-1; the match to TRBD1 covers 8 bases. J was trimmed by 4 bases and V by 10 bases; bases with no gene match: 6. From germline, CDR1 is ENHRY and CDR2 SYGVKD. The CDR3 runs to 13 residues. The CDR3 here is CATLGQAYNEQFF. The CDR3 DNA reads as TGTGCCACCTTGGGACAGGCGTACAATGAGCAGTTCTTC.

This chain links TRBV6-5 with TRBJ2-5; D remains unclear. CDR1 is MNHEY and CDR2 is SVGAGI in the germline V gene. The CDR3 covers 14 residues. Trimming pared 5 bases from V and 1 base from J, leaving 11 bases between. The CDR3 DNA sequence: TGTGCCAGCAGTCCCCTTACCAGCCAAGAGACCCAGTACTTC. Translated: CASSPLTSQETQYF.

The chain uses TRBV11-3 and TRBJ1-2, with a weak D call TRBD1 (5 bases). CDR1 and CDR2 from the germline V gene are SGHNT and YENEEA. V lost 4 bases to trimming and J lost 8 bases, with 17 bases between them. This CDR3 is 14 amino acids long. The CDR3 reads CASSSEGGARGYTF. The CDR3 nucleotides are TGTGCCAGCAGCTCTGAAGGAGGGGCGCGAGGCTACACCTTC. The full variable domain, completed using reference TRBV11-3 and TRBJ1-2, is EAGVVQSPRYKIIEKKQPVAFWCNPISGHNTLYWYLQNLGQGPELLIRYENEEAVDDSQLPKDRFSAERLKGVDSTLKIQPAELGDSAVYLCASSSEGGARGYTFGSGTRLTVV.

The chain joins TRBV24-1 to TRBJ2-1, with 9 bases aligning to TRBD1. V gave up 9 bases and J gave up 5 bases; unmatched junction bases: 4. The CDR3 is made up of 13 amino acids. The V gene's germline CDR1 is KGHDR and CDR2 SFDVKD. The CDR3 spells CATAGTGNNEQFF. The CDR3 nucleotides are TGTGCCACCGCCGGGACAGGGAACAATGAGCAGTTCTTC.

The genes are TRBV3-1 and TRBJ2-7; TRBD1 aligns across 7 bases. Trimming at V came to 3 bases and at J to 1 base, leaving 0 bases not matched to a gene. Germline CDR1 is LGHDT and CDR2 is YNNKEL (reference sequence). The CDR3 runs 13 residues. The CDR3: CASSQGQSYEQYF. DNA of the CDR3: TGTGCCAGCAGCCAGGGACAGTCCTACGAGCAGTACTTC.

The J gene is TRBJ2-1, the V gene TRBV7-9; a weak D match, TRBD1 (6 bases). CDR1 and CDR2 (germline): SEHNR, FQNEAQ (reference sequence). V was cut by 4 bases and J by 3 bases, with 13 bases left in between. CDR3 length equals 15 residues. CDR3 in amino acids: CASSSIQGFYNEQFF. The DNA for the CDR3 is TGTGCCAGCAGCTCCATACAGGGTTTCTACAATGAGCAGTTCTTC.

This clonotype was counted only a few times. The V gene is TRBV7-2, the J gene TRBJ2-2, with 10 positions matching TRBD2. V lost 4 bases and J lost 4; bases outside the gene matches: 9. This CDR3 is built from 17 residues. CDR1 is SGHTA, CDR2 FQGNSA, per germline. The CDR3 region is CASSSPRTSGGTGELFF. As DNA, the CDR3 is TGTGCCAGCAGCTCTCCCCGGACTAGCGGAGGCACCGGGGAGCTGTTTTTT.

The CDR3 DNA reads as TGTGCCAGCAGTGAAGAGGGCCCTCCGGAAAAACTGTTTTTT. Translating gives CASSEEGPPEKLFF. V gene TRBV25-1 combines with J gene TRBJ1-4; no definite D call. V dropped 2 bases and J dropped 8 bases, with 12 bases sitting between them. The germline gives CDR1 MGHDK, CDR2 SYGVNS. The CDR3 consists of 14 residues. Full variable domain (outside the CDR3, taken from reference TRBV25-1 and TRBJ1-4): EADIYQTPRYLVIGTGKKITLECSQTMGHDKMYWYQQDPGMELHLIHYSYGVNSTEKGDLSSESTVSRIRTEHFPLTLESARPSHTSQYLCASSEEGPPEKLFFGSGTQLSVL.

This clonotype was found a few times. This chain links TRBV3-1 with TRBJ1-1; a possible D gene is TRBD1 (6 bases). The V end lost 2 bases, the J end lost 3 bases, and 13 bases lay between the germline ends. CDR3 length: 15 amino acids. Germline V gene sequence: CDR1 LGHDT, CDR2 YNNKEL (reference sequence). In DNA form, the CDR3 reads TGTGCCAGCAGCCAATTCCGCGGGGGGCACACTGAAGCTTTCTTT. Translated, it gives CASSQFRGGHTEAFF.

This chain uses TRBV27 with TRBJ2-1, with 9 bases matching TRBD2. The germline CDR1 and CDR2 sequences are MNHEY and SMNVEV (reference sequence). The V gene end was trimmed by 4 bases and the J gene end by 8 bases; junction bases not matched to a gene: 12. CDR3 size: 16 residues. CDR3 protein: CASSSRWRGGRDEQFF. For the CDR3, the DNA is TGTGCCAGCAGTTCCCGATGGCGGGGGGGCCGCGATGAGCAGTTCTTC.

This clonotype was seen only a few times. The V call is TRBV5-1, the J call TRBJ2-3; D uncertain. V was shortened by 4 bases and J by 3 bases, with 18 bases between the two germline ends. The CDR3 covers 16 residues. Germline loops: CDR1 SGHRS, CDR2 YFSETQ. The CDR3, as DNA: TGCGCCAGCAGCCCCAGCACCAGATCGGCGACAGATACGCAGTATTTT. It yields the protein CASSPSTRSATDTQYF.

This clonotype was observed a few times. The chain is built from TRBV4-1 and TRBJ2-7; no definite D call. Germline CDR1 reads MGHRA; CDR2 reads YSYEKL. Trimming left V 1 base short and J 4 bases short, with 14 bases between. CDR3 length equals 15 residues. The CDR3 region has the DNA TGCGCCAGCAGCCAAGGTCCCGGCACAGCTTACGAGCAGTACTTC. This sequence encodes CASSQGPGTAYEQYF.

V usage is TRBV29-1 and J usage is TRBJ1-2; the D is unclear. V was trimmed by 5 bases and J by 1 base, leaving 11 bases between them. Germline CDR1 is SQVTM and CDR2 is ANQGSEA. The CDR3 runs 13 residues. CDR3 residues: CSVTTPNNYGYTF. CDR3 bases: TGCAGCGTTACGACACCGAATAACTATGGCTACACCTTC.

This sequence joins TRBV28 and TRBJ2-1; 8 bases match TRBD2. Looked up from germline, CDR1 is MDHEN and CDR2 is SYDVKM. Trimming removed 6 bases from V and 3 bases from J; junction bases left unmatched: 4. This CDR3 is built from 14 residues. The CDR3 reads CASRRLANYNEQFF. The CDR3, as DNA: TGTGCCAGCAGAAGACTAGCGAACTACAATGAGCAGTTCTTC.

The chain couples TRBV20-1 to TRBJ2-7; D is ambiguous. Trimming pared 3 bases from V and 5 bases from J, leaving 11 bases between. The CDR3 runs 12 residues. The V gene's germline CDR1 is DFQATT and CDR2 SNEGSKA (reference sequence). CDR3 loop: CSARSGANEQYF. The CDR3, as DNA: TGCAGTGCTAGGTCCGGAGCGAACGAGCAGTACTTC.

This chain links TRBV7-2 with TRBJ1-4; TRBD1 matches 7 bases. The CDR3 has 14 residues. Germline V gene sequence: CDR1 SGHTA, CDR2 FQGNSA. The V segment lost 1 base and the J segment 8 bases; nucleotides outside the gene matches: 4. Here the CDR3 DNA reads TGTGCCAGCAGCTTAGAAGGGGGCCGAGAAAAACTGTTTTTT. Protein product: CASSLEGGREKLFF.

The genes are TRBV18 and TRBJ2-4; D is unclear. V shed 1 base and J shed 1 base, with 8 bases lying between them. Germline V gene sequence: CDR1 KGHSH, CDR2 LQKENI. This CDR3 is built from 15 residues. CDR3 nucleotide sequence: TGTGCCAGCTCACCACAGGAGTCGGCCAAAAACATTCAGTACTTC. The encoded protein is CASSPQESAKNIQYF. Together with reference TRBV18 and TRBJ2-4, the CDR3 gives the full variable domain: NAGVMQNPRHLVRRRGQEARLRCSPMKGHSHVYWYRQLPEEGLKFMVYLQKENIIDESGMPKERFSAEFPKEGPSILRIQQVVRGDSAAYFCASSPQESAKNIQYFGAGTRLSVL.

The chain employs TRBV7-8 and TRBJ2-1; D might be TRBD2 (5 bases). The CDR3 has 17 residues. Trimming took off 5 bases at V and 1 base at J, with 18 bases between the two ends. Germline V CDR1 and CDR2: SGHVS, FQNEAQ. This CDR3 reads CASSKDFSVRSYNEQFF. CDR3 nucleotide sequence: TGTGCCAGCAGCAAGGATTTTAGCGTACGTTCCTACAATGAGCAGTTCTTC.

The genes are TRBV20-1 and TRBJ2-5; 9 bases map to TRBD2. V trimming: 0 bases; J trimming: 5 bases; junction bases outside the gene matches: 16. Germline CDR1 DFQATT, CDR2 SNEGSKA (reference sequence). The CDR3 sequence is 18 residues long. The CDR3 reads CSARDLRVAGAPGETQYF. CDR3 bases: TGCAGTGCTAGAGATCTGAGGGTAGCGGGAGCCCCAGGGGAGACCCAGTACTTC.

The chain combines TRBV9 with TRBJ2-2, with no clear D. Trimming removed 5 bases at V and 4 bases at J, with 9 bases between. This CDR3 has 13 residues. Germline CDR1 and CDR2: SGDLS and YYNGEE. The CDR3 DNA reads TGTGCCAGCAGACGGGCGGCCACCGGGGAGCTGTTTTTT. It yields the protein CASRRAATGELFF.

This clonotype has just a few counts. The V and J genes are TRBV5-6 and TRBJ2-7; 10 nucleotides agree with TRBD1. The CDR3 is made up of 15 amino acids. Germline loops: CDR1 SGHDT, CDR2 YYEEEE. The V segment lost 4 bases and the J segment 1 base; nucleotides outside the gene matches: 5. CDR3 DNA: TGTGCCAGCAGCCGGGACAGGGGTCGTTCCTACGAGCAGTACTTC. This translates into CASSRDRGRSYEQYF.